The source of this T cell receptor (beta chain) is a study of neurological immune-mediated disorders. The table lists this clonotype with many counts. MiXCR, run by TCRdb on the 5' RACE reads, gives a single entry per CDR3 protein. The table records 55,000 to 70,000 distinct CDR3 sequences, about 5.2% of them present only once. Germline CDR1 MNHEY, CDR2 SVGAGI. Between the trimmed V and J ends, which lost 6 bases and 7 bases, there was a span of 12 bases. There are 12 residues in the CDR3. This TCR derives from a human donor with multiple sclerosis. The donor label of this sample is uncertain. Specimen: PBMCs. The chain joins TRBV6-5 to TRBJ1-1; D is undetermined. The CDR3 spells CASSPRTGEAFF. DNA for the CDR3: TGTGCCAGCAGCCCGAGGACGGGTGAAGCTTTCTTT.